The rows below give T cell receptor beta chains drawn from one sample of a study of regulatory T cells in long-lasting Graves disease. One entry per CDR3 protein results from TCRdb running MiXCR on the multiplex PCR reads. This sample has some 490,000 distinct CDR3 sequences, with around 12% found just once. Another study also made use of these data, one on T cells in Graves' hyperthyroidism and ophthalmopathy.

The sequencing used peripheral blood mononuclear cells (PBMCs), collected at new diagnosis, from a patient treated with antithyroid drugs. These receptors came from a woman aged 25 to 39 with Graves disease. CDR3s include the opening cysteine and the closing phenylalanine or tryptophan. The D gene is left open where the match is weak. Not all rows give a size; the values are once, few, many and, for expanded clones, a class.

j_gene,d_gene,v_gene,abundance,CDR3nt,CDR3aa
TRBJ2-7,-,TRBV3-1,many,TGTGCCAGCAGCACACCGGGGGCTAACTACGAGCAGTACTTC,CASSTPGANYEQYF
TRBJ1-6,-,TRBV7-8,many,TGTGCCAGCAGCTTACTCTACGGGAGGAATAATTCACCCCTCCACTTT,CASSLLYGRNNSPLHF
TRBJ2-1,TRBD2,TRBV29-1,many,TGCAGCGTTAGGGCGACTAGCGGGGGGGGGTATGGGCAGTTCTTC,CSVRATSGGGYGQFF
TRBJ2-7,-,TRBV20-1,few,TGCAGTGCTAGTTACAGCGTTTTGACCGAGCAGTACTTC,CSASYSVLTEQYF
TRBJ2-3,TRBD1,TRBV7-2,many,TGTGCCAGCAGCGGCAAGACAGGGCGCACAGATACGCAGTATTTT,CASSGKTGRTDTQYF
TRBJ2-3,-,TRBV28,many,TGTGCCAGCAGCCTTAACCAAGGGGGCGGGGGGGATACGCAGTATTTT,CASSLNQGGGGDTQYF
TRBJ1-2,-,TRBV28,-,TGTGCCAGCAGTTCGGGGACGTGGGGTAACTATGGCTACACCTTC,CASSSGTWGNYGYTF
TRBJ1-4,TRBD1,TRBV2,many,TGTGCCAGCAGATACAGGGGGAATAATGAAAAACTGTTTTTT,CASRYRGNNEKLFF
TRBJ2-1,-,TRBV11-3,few,TGTGCCAGCAGCCCAGGGGGGGGGCGCGGCAATGAGCAGTTCTTC,CASSPGGGRGNEQFF
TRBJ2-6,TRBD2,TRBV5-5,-,TGTGCCAGCAGCTTAGCGGGAGTAACCGGGGCCAACGTCCTGACTTTC,CASSLAGVTGANVLTF
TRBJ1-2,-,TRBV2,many,TGTGCCAGCATGCGTTTCATGAACACCTTC,CASMRFMNTF
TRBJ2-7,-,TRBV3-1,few,TGTGCCAGCAGCCAAGACCCCAGCGGGCGGTTCATCTCCTACGAGCAGTACTTC,CASSQDPSGRFISYEQYF
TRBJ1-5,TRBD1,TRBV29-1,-,TGCAGCGTCCCAAGCCCGGGACAGGGGGTGGACCAGCCCCAGCATTTT,CSVPSPGQGVDQPQHF
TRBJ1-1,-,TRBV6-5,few,TGTGCCAGCAGTTATATTGCGGGGGTGGTCACTGAAGCTTTCTTT,CASSYIAGVVTEAFF
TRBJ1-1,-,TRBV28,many,TGTGCCAGCAGGCCCCCCCACAGGGTGAACACTGAAGCTTTCTTT,CASRPPHRVNTEAFF